Presented here are 10 T cell receptor beta chains from one specimen sequenced in a study of T cell responses to AZD1222 COVID-19 vaccine (dated by TCRdb to the early 2020s). The library was prepared using the immunoSEQ multiplex PCR assay. Drawn from immuneACCESS, this table holds only the in-frame rearrangements with V and J called that TCRdb kept. Clones are partly lost; checked studies trace under half to an unresolved V gene and leave the rest unexplained. This sample comprises about 130,000 clones, roughly 87% of them detected only once. Clones ranked in the top ten supply 1.3% to 1.5% of the sample. What this sample's time point label stands for: baseline before first vaccination. The starting material was peripheral blood, obtained on day 0 of AZD1222 vaccination. These receptors were collected from an adult in good health.

This clone was counted a single time. The chain couples TRBV5-5 to TRBJ1-2; D gene uncertain. The CDR3 length is 15 residues. V was pared by 0 bases and J by 6 bases, with 15 bases between. Looked up from germline, CDR1 is SGHKS and CDR2 is YYEKEE (reference sequence). CDR3 amino acids: CASSLVGSGTDGYTF. The CDR3 nucleotides are TGTGCCAGCAGCTTGGTTGGCTCGGGAACGGATGGCTACACCTTC.

The chain uses TRBV30 and TRBJ2-7, with 8 positions matching TRBD2. The CDR3 runs to 14 residues. The trim removed 4 bases at V and 4 bases at J, leaving 9 bases unmatched. Germline V lookup: CDR1 GTSNPN, CDR2 SVGIG (reference sequence). CDR3 DNA sequence: TGTGCCTGGACCGGGGGGGCAGGGGATTACGAGCAGTACTTC. Translation gives CAWTGGAGDYEQYF. The full variable domain, its missing parts supplied by reference TRBV30 and TRBJ2-7, is SQTIHQWPATLVQPVGSPLSLECTVEGTSNPNLYWYRQAAGRGLQLLFYSVGIGQISSEVPQNLSASRPQDRQFILSSKKLLLSDSGFYLCAWTGGAGDYEQYFGPGTRLTVT.

V is TRBV2 and J is TRBJ1-5, with TRBD1 as a possible D gene (5 bases). In germline, CDR1 is SNHLY, CDR2 FYNNEI. This CDR3 comprises 15 residues. V lost 6 bases to trimming and J lost 2 bases, with 14 bases between them. In DNA, the CDR3 is TGTGCCAGCAGATCAGGGAGCGGGGGCAATCAGCCCCAGCATTTT. Translated: CASRSGSGGNQPQHF.

This sequence joins TRBV9 and TRBJ1-4; tentative D call: TRBD1 (5 bases). The CDR3 has 13 residues. The ends were cut back, 3 bases at V and 8 bases at J, with 11 bases in the middle. From germline, CDR1 is SGDLS and CDR2 YYNGEE. The CDR3 sequence is CASSAQGGEKLFF. DNA for the CDR3: TGTGCCAGCAGCGCGCAGGGTGGCGAAAAACTGTTTTTT.

The V gene is TRBV7-8, the J gene TRBJ1-3, with D unresolved. Germline loops: CDR1 SGHVS, CDR2 FQNEAQ. Trimming removed 1 base from V and 8 bases from J, with 18 bases in between. The length of the CDR3 is 16 residues. The CDR3 bases are TGTGCCAGCAGCTTAGGCCTAGTCCCATTCCTCGACACCATATATTTT. Residues: CASSLGLVPFLDTIYF.

V is TRBV29-1 and J is TRBJ1-3; 7 bases map to TRBD1. Germline V lookup: CDR1 SQVTM, CDR2 ANQGSEA. This CDR3 is built from 14 residues. V gave up 6 bases and J gave up 2 bases; unmatched junction bases: 7. As DNA, the CDR3 is TGCAGCGTGCTAGACACAGGGGCTGGAAACACCATATATTTT. This gives the protein CSVLDTGAGNTIYF.

This rearrangement joins TRBV19 to TRBJ1-5; TRBD1 might be the D (6 bases). The CDR3 is made up of 14 amino acids. Trimming left V 7 bases short and J 3 bases short, with 13 bases between. Per the germline V gene, CDR1 is LNHDA and CDR2 is SQIVND (reference sequence). The CDR3 sequence is CASTGDIYNQPQHF. CDR3 DNA: TGTGCCAGTACGGGGGACATATACAATCAGCCCCAGCATTTT.

This clone was recorded once. The chain employs TRBV30 and TRBJ1-3; no reliable D call. V lost 1 base and J 2 bases, leaving 0 bases between the germline ends. The length of the CDR3 is 11 residues. Germline values: CDR1 GTSNPN, CDR2 SVGIG (reference sequence). The CDR3 nucleotides are TGTGCCTGGAGTGCTGGAAACACCATATATTTT. It encodes CAWSAGNTIYF.

The chain links TRBV6-5 to TRBJ1-2; D remains unclear. Germline V gives CDR1 MNHEY, CDR2 SVGAGI. CDR3 length: 13 amino acids. The germline V and J ends were trimmed by 2 bases and 3 bases, with 7 bases remaining between them. Written as DNA, the CDR3 is TGTGCCAGCAGTTACGCGTTCGACTATGGCTACACCTTC. It codes for CASSYAFDYGYTF.

The rearrangement links TRBV6-5 to TRBJ1-5; 11 bases are a match to TRBD1. With V trimmed by 3 bases and J by 7 bases, 5 bases remained unmatched. CDR3 size: 15 residues. Germline V gives CDR1 MNHEY, CDR2 SVGAGI. Here the CDR3 DNA reads TGTGCCAGCAGTTATGGGACAGGGGGACGCCAGCCCCAGCATTTT. This sequence encodes CASSYGTGGRQPQHF.